The clone carrying this T cell receptor (beta chain) was detected only a few times. What it recognizes is unknown. Germline loops: CDR1 SQVTM, CDR2 ANQGSEA. Deletions cut 5 bases from V and 0 bases from J, with 8 bases between. The CDR3 sequence is 13 residues long. The assay was immunoSEQ multiplex PCR, and TCRdb's table has in-frame clones only and misses some. Among more than 11,000 clones listed, approximately 80% were seen once. This sample was included in a study of OX40 agonist ivuxolimab in advanced cancers. Looking at the study overall: An agonistic anti-OX40 (CD134) antibody, ivuxolimab, was used to treat the patients. Regarding the study as a whole: The investigators did not determine what antigen specificity the expanded peripheral T cells had. Low normalized T-cell clonal expansion also characterized some of the nonresponders.

The receptor was isolated from an adult with an advanced solid tumor such as melanoma, head and neck, liver or kidney cancer. This sequence joins TRBV29-1 and TRBJ2-1; no definite D call. The source material was CD4+ or CD8+ T cells sorted from blood, sampled in a trial of the OX40 agonist ivuxolimab. CDR3 DNA: TGCAGCGTTACGTGGAGCTCCTACAATGAGCAGTTCTTC. Amino acid sequence: CSVTWSSYNEQFF.